This is a list of T cell receptor beta chains from one sample in a study of T cell changes during pregnancy in multiple sclerosis. Clones were sequenced by immunoSEQ multiplex PCR, and TCRdb holds only the in-frame ones, with some missing. This sample has roughly 37,000 clones; around 91% occur once, and the top ten carry roughly 0.5%. Specimen: CD4+ T cells from peripheral blood mononuclear cells, collected in the second trimester of pregnancy. The source of these receptors is a female donor in good health, enrolled as a control in a pregnancy study. The CDR3 runs from the conserved cysteine through the conserved F or W. The D gene is left open where the match is weak. For some rows the clone size is stated as once, few or many, or as a class when expanded; others skip it.

j_gene,abundance,d_gene,v_gene,CDR3nt,CDR3aa
TRBJ2-1,-,TRBD2,TRBV4-2,TGTGCCAGCAGCCAAGAGGCGACTCAGGAGGGACTAGCGGGAGCGGGGAGGCAGTTCTTC,CASSQEATQEGLAGAGRQFF
TRBJ1-1,-,-,TRBV28,TGTGCCAGCAGTTTTATGGGGAGTAAAGCTTTCTTT,CASSFMGSKAFF
TRBJ2-5,-,TRBD2,TRBV5-1,TGCGCCAGCAGCTTGGTCGGGGGGGGGCCGAGAGAGACCCAGTACTTC,CASSLVGGGPRETQYF
TRBJ1-3,-,-,TRBV20-1,TGCAGTGCTACGAGGGGAAACACCATATATTTT,CSATRGNTIYF
TRBJ2-7,-,TRBD2,TRBV7-7,TGTGCTAGCAGCTTAAACGCTCCGGGACTAGCGGGAAGTGAGCAGTACTTC,CASSLNAPGLAGSEQYF
TRBJ2-3,-,TRBD2,TRBV7-6,TGTGCCAGCAGCTCAAATACAGCTAGCGGGAGAATGAAAGATACGCAGTATTTT,CASSSNTASGRMKDTQYF
TRBJ1-2,-,-,TRBV6-6,TGTGCCAGCAGTAAGGACTGGGATTATGGCTACACCTTC,CASSKDWDYGYTF
TRBJ1-4,-,-,TRBV28,TGTGCCAGTATGGTACGAGCCGGAAAACTGTTTTTT,CASMVRAGKLFF
TRBJ1-1,-,TRBD1,TRBV29-1,TGCAGCGTTGAACGGGGACAGGGGGCTAGGGAAGCTTTCTTT,CSVERGQGAREAFF
TRBJ2-7,-,TRBD2,TRBV7-2,TGTGCCAGCAGGCGGGAGTTCTCCTACGAGCAGTACTTC,CASRREFSYEQYF
TRBJ2-7,once,-,TRBV19,TGTGCCAGTAGTAACCACTTCAGGGGACCCTACGAGCAGTACTTC,CASSNHFRGPYEQYF
TRBJ2-3,-,-,TRBV18,TGTGCCAGCTCCCCAACTACCACAGATACGCAGTATTTT,CASSPTTTDTQYF
TRBJ2-1,-,TRBD1,TRBV7-9,TGTGCCAGCAGCTTATTCCCGGACAGGTACTACAATGAGCAGTTCTTC,CASSLFPDRYYNEQFF
TRBJ2-1,-,TRBD2,TRBV28,TGTGCCAGCAGTCGGACTAGCGGTAGTGAGCAGTTCTTC,CASSRTSGSEQFF
TRBJ2-1,-,TRBD2,TRBV5-4,TGTGCCAGCAGCTTCAGCGGGGGCGGGTACAATGAGCAGTTCTTC,CASSFSGGGYNEQFF
TRBJ1-1,-,-,TRBV18,TGTGCCAGCTCACCACCGACCGGGTCAGGGACTGAAGCTTTCTTT,CASSPPTGSGTEAFF
TRBJ2-2,-,TRBD2,TRBV5-1,TGCGCCAGCAGCTTGCTGCTAGCGGGATACACCGGGGAGCTGTTTTTT,CASSLLLAGYTGELFF
TRBJ2-1,-,-,TRBV29-1,TGCAGCGTTGTTGGGTCCGGGGTCGATGAGCAGTTCTTC,CSVVGSGVDEQFF
TRBJ1-3,-,-,TRBV9,TGTGCCAGCAGCGTTTTCGGACAGAGCTCTGGAAACACCATATATTTT,CASSVFGQSSGNTIYF
TRBJ1-4,-,TRBD1,TRBV5-6,TGTGCCAGCAGCGGGGGACAGGGGCTGGGGGAAAAACTGTTTTTT,CASSGGQGLGEKLFF
TRBJ2-7,-,-,TRBV7-9,TGTGCCAGCAGCTTCGAGGGCTTAAGCGAGCAGTACTTC,CASSFEGLSEQYF
TRBJ1-1,-,-,TRBV5-4,TGTGCCAGCAGCTCCCCTTACAGGGAGAACACTGAAGCTTTCTTT,CASSSPYRENTEAFF
TRBJ2-5,-,-,TRBV7-8,TGTGCCAGCAGCCCTTGGCAGTTTCAAGAGACCCAGTACTTC,CASSPWQFQETQYF
TRBJ1-2,-,-,TRBV19,TGTGCCAGTAGTATCGACACGTATGGCTACACCTTC,CASSIDTYGYTF
TRBJ2-6,-,-,TRBV6-1,TGTGCCATTTTGGGGCGGTCTGGGGCCAACGTCCTGACTTTC,CAILGRSGANVLTF
TRBJ2-7,-,-,TRBV28,TGTGCCAGCTCCGAGTACGAGCAGTACTTC,CASSEYEQYF
TRBJ2-4,-,TRBD2,TRBV5-1,TGCGCCAGCAGCTTGGCTGATAGCGGGGGTAAACAGTACTTC,CASSLADSGGKQYF
TRBJ1-5,-,-,TRBV30,TGTGCCTGGAGTGTAGAGAGTAATAGCAATCAGCCCCAGCATTTT,CAWSVESNSNQPQHF
TRBJ1-3,once,-,TRBV5-4,TGTGCCAGCAGCCAGGACCCCGAAGGGGGCACCATATATTTT,CASSQDPEGGTIYF
TRBJ2-3,-,TRBD2,TRBV19,TGTGCCAGTAGTATTCTTAGCGGGGGATCTGGAGATACGCAGTATTTT,CASSILSGGSGDTQYF